The 28 T cell receptor beta chains below were found in one sample sequenced in a study of spatial heterogeneity in lung cancer. Time point noted: sample taken at primary tumor resection. No antigen has been identified for these receptors. TCRdb reprocessed the 5' RACE reads via MiXCR and lists one record per CDR3 protein. Altogether roughly 3,200 distinct CDR3 sequences are present, more than 3% being singletons, with the ten largest covering 16%. Points from the study as a whole: Higher tumor mutation counts went along with higher counts of expanded intratumoral alpha and beta TCRs.

The sequenced sample was lung tumor tissue, obtained at surgery. These receptors were obtained from a male donor with early-stage non-small cell lung cancer.

This clonotype was seen at least ten times. V is TRBV5-1 and J is TRBJ2-6, with D hard to call. CDR1 is SGHRS and CDR2 is YFSETQ in the germline V gene. This CDR3 has 17 residues. V lost 3 bases to trimming and J lost 2 bases, with 15 bases between them. In DNA form, the CDR3 reads TGCGCCAGCAGCTGGACCGGACCTACGGCTGGGGCCAACGTCCTGACTTTC. It yields the protein CASSWTGPTAGANVLTF.

This clonotype is medium-sized within its sample. This chain links TRBV3-1 with TRBJ2-7, with D possibly matching TRBD2 (5 bases). This CDR3 has 13 amino acids. Per the germline V gene, CDR1 is LGHDT and CDR2 is YNNKEL (reference sequence). V lost 0 bases and J lost 4, with 7 bases in between. CDR3 in DNA: TGTGCCAGCAGCCAAGATCCGGGGTACGAGCAGTACTTC. Residues: CASSQDPGYEQYF.

This clonotype is medium-sized in the sample. The V and J genes are TRBV28 and TRBJ2-1; 7 bases match TRBD2. Germline V gene sequence: CDR1 MDHEN, CDR2 SYDVKM. Trimming took 6 bases from V and 4 from J; bases not matched to a gene: 6. The CDR3 consists of 14 residues. CDR3 loop: CASRLPGGYNEQFF. CDR3 nucleotides: TGTGCCAGCAGACTTCCCGGGGGGTACAATGAGCAGTTCTTC.

This clonotype rates as medium-sized. The CDR3 sequence is CSASPGRGTEAFF. CDR3 sequence (DNA): TGCAGCGCCAGTCCCGGTAGGGGGACTGAAGCTTTCTTT. The chain carries TRBV29-1 and TRBJ1-1; tentatively, D is TRBD1 (6 bases). CDR1 SQVTM and CDR2 ANQGSEA come from the germline V gene. The CDR3 contains 13 residues. The V end was cut by 7 bases, the J end by 5 bases, with 17 bases between.

This clonotype rates as medium-sized. The chain carries TRBV3-1 and TRBJ2-5; 8 nucleotides align to TRBD1. Germline V CDR1 and CDR2: LGHDT, YNNKEL (reference sequence). The J segment lost 5 bases and the V segment lost 4 bases, leaving 6 bases of the junction unmatched. This CDR3 contains 14 residues. CDR3 in amino acids: CASSPSGGGETQYF. The CDR3 DNA reads as TGTGCCAGCAGCCCTTCAGGGGGCGGGGAGACCCAGTACTTC.

Many counts were recorded for this clonotype. The chain joins TRBV28 to TRBJ2-6; D ambiguous. The CDR3 is 14 residues long. Trimming shortened V by 5 bases and J by 0 bases, and 5 bases separated the two germline ends. The germline gives CDR1 MDHEN, CDR2 SYDVKM. The CDR3 reads CASSRYSGANVLTF. The CDR3 DNA reads TGTGCCAGCAGTCGGTACTCTGGGGCCAACGTCCTGACTTTC.

This clonotype was found a few times. The rearrangement uses TRBV29-1 and TRBJ2-2; no firm D call. The V and J ends lost 4 bases and 1 base respectively, with 7 bases between them. Looked up from germline, CDR1 is SQVTM and CDR2 is ANQGSEA. This CDR3 is built from 13 residues. The CDR3 bases are TGCAGCGTTGTGGCAGGGAACACCGGGGAGCTGTTTTTT. Residues: CSVVAGNTGELFF.

The sample holds many counts of this clonotype. A much bigger clone sits one base away, suggesting this may be a read error. The chain carries TRBV7-2 and TRBJ1-1; the match to TRBD1 covers 8 bases. V lost 4 bases to trimming and J lost 6 bases; unmatched junction nucleotides: 7. The CDR3 has 14 residues. Germline CDR1 SGHTA, CDR2 FQGNSA. This CDR3 reads CASSSTGGDAEAFF. DNA of the CDR3: TGTGCCAGCAGCTCAACAGGGGGAGACGCTGAAGCTTTCTTT.

This clonotype was seen many times. V gene TRBV6-5 combines with J gene TRBJ2-2; D perhaps matches TRBD2 (6 bases). The ends were cut back, 5 bases at V and 5 bases at J, with 12 bases in the middle. Germline lookup yields CDR1 MNHEY and CDR2 SVGAGI. The CDR3 is 14 residues long. The DNA for the CDR3 is TGTGCCAGCAGTGGATGGGGGGAAACCGGGGAGCTGTTTTTT. Amino acid sequence: CASSGWGETGELFF.

By share, this clonotype ranks as medium-sized. The chain uses TRBV4-1 and TRBJ1-1, with 10 bases fitting TRBD1. The V segment lost 0 bases and the J segment 4 bases; nucleotides outside the gene matches: 11. Germline V CDR1 and CDR2: MGHRA, YSYEKL. The CDR3 is made up of 18 amino acids. CDR3 DNA: TGCGCCAGCAGCCAAGATGAGCTGGGACAGGGGTGGACCACTGAAGCTTTCTTT. It yields the protein CASSQDELGQGWTTEAFF.

This clonotype is judged medium-sized. The rearrangement uses TRBV20-1 and TRBJ2-3; 11 bases agree with TRBD1. This CDR3 has 16 residues. Germline V gene sequence: CDR1 DFQATT, CDR2 SNEGSKA (reference sequence). After removal of 0 bases from V and 4 bases from J, the junction contained 6 bases not matched to a gene. CDR3 sequence reads: CSARDERTGGPDTQYF. CDR3 in DNA: TGCAGTGCTAGAGATGAGAGGACAGGGGGCCCAGATACGCAGTATTTT.

This clonotype is classed as medium-sized. The chain employs TRBV7-2 and TRBJ1-1; TRBD1 agrees at 8 bases. Germline loops: CDR1 SGHTA, CDR2 FQGNSA. The V and J ends lost 4 bases and 3 bases, in that order; junction bases with no gene match: 4. The CDR3 is 14 amino acids. The CDR3 DNA reads TGTGCCAGCAGCTCAACAGGGGGAGACACTGAAGCTTTCTTT. Its translation is CASSSTGGDTEAFF.

Within the sample, this clonotype is medium-sized. The chain joins TRBV7-8 to TRBJ1-4; D uncertain. The V gene lost 5 bases and the J gene lost 8 bases, with 18 bases spanning the gap. This CDR3 has 15 residues. CDR1 is SGHVS and CDR2 is FQNEAQ in the germline V gene. The CDR3 is CASSPFVLPGEKLFF. As DNA, the CDR3 is TGTGCCAGCAGCCCCTTTGTCCTACCGGGGGAAAAACTGTTTTTT.

This clonotype counts as medium-sized. V gene TRBV28 combines with J gene TRBJ2-7; D possibly corresponds to TRBD1 (6 bases). V shed 7 bases and J shed 2 bases, with 12 bases lying between them. CDR1 and CDR2 (germline): MDHEN, SYDVKM. The CDR3 extends over 13 amino acids. The CDR3 protein is CASNDSGAYEQYV. In nucleotides, the CDR3 is TGTGCCAGCAATGACTCAGGGGCCTACGAGCAGTACGTC.

By share of the sample, this clonotype is medium-sized. This rearrangement joins TRBV6-5 to TRBJ1-1; no reliable D call. Germline V CDR1 and CDR2: MNHEY, SVGAGI. CDR3 size: 16 residues. With 2 bases removed from V and 1 base from J, the gap between germline ends came to 14 bases. The CDR3 reads CASSYREGFWNTEAFF. For the CDR3, the DNA is TGTGCCAGCAGTTACCGTGAAGGGTTTTGGAACACTGAAGCTTTCTTT.

By frequency in the sample, this clonotype is medium-sized (0.01 to 0.1%). The chain combines TRBV24-1 with TRBJ2-3; D not certain. The V gene's germline CDR1 is KGHDR and CDR2 SFDVKD. Trimming pared 0 bases from V and 0 bases from J, leaving 9 bases between. The CDR3 spans 16 residues. The chain's CDR3 is CATSDLIGASTDTQYF. The CDR3 DNA reads TGTGCCACCAGTGATTTGATTGGCGCTAGCACAGATACGCAGTATTTT.

The V gene is TRBV28, the J gene TRBJ1-5; D gene ambiguous. Germline V lookup: CDR1 MDHEN, CDR2 SYDVKM. The CDR3 covers 13 residues. Trimming removed 8 bases from V and 2 bases from J, with 10 bases in between. CDR3 bases: TGTGCCAGCGGATACAGTCGCAATCAGCCCCAGCATTTT. Protein sequence: CASGYSRNQPQHF.

This clonotype is medium-sized in the sample. The rearrangement uses TRBV2 and TRBJ2-3, with D uncertain. This CDR3 region has 11 residues. V lost 3 bases and J 6 bases, leaving 4 bases between the germline ends. CDR1 and CDR2 from the germline V gene are SNHLY and FYNNEI. CDR3 bases: TGTGCCAGCAGTGATTGGGATACGCAGTATTTT. The encoded protein is CASSDWDTQYF.

Relative to its sample, this clonotype is medium-sized. The chain combines TRBV20-1 with TRBJ1-5, with 10 bases matching TRBD1. V shed 5 bases and J 0 bases; nucleotides not matched to a gene: 10. Germline CDR1 DFQATT, CDR2 SNEGSKA (reference sequence). This CDR3 is 17 amino acids long. The CDR3, as DNA: TGCAGTGCTGCAACCGGGACAGGGGTTGGTAGCAATCAGCCCCAGCATTTT. Its protein is CSAATGTGVGSNQPQHF.

This chain uses TRBV2 with TRBJ2-1; D ambiguous. The CDR3 extends over 13 amino acids. Germline V gene lookup returns CDR1 SNHLY and CDR2 FYNNEI. The germline V and J ends were trimmed by 7 bases and 3 bases, with 10 bases remaining between them. The CDR3 DNA reads TGTGCCAGCATAAGACCAGGCTACAATGAGCAGTTCTTC. It translates to CASIRPGYNEQFF.

Sample share makes this clonotype medium-sized. This rearrangement joins TRBV15 to TRBJ2-5; a possible D gene is TRBD2 (6 bases). The CDR3 covers 15 residues. Germline lookup yields CDR1 LNHNV and CDR2 YYDKDF (reference sequence). Trimming left V 5 bases short and J 4 bases short, with 17 bases between. In nucleotides, the CDR3 is TGTGCCACCAGCCGCGAGAGGACTAACTCAGAGACCCAGTACTTC. This sequence encodes CATSRERTNSETQYF.

This clonotype ranks as medium-sized. CDR3 sequence reads: CAISGQDYEQYF. For the CDR3, the DNA is TGTGCCATCAGTGGGCAGGACTACGAGCAGTACTTC. This chain connects TRBV10-3 to TRBJ2-7; D is ambiguous. V gave up 4 bases and J gave up 3 bases, with 7 bases separating them. There are 12 residues in the CDR3. CDR1 is ENHRY, CDR2 SYGVKD, per germline.

Remarks on this clonotype: No conserved phenylalanine or tryptophan is present at the end of the CDR3, so a read error is the likely explanation. The rearrangement links TRBV4-2 to TRBJ1-1, with D perhaps TRBD1 (5 bases). CDR1 LGHNA and CDR2 YNFKEQ come from the germline V gene. V lost 6 bases and J 0 bases, leaving 14 bases between the germline ends. There are 15 residues in the CDR3. This chain's CDR3 is CASSPPGVMNTEAFY. The CDR3 region has the DNA TGTGCCAGCAGTCCTCCGGGGGTAATGAACACTGAAGCTTTCTAT.

By share of the sample, this clonotype is medium-sized (0.01 to 0.1%). The chain uses TRBV11-2 and TRBJ2-2; D gene ambiguous. CDR3 length: 14 amino acids. In germline, CDR1 is SGHAT, CDR2 FQNNGV. V lost 6 bases, J lost 4 bases, and 12 bases lay in between. CDR3 amino acids: CASRLGRLTGELFF. Written as DNA, the CDR3 is TGTGCCAGCAGGCTAGGACGCCTCACCGGGGAGCTGTTTTTT.

This clonotype has a count of ten or more. This sequence joins TRBV6-5 and TRBJ1-2; no reliable D call. Per germline, CDR1 MNHEY and CDR2 SVGAGI. The ends were cut back, 4 bases at V and 1 base at J, with 13 bases in the middle. The CDR3 runs 15 residues. This CDR3 is CASSWTNQLNYGYTF. CDR3 in DNA: TGTGCCAGCAGTTGGACGAACCAGCTTAACTATGGCTACACCTTC.

The genes are TRBV19 and TRBJ1-4; D is uncertain. V shed 4 bases and J shed 8 bases, with 14 bases lying between them. This CDR3 has 14 amino acids. The germline V gene has CDR1 LNHDA and CDR2 SQIVND (reference sequence). The CDR3 spells CASSKDSAREKLFF. CDR3 in DNA: TGTGCCAGTAGTAAGGACTCTGCGAGGGAAAAACTGTTTTTT.

This clonotype is judged medium-sized. The rearrangement links TRBV4-1 to TRBJ1-2; 7 bases line up with TRBD1. CDR3 length: 12 residues. Germline V gene sequence: CDR1 MGHRA, CDR2 YSYEKL. Trimming took 8 bases from V and 3 from J; bases not matched to a gene: 3. The DNA for the CDR3 is TGCGCCAGCCAGGGGGTCGACTATGGCTACACCTTC. As protein: CASQGVDYGYTF.

By its share, this clonotype is medium-sized (0.01 to 0.1%). The rearrangement uses TRBV5-1 and TRBJ2-1, with D possibly matching TRBD1 (6 bases). CDR1 and CDR2 (germline): SGHRS, YFSETQ. The CDR3 has 14 amino acids. Trimming pared 4 bases from V and 7 bases from J, leaving 15 bases between. CDR3 nucleotides: TGCGCCAGCAGCCTAGCTGGGGGCGGTAATGAGCAGTTCTTC. Encoded protein: CASSLAGGGNEQFF.